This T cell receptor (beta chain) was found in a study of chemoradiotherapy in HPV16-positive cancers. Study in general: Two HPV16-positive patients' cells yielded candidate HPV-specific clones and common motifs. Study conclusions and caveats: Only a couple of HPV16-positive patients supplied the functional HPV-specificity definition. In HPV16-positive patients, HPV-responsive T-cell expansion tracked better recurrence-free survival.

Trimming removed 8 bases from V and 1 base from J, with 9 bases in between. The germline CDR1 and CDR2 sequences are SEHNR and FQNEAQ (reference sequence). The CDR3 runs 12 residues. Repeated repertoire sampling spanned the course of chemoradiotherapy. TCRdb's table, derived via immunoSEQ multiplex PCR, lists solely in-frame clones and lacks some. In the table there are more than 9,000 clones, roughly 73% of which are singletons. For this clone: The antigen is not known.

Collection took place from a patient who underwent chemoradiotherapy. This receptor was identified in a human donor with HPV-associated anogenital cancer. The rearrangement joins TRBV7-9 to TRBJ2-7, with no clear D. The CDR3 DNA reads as TGTGCCAGCTCCTCGACGTCCTACGAGCAGTACTTC. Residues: CASSSTSYEQYF.